These 16 T cell receptor beta chains came from one sample sequenced in a study of breast tumors, draining lymph nodes, adjacent tissues. Each CDR3 protein gets one entry after TCRdb re-called the multiplex PCR reads with MiXCR. The sample holds 15,000 to 20,000 distinct CDR3 sequences, about 45% seen once. Sequenced input: breast tumor tissue. The receptors originated from a female donor with breast cancer. Some clones in this sample may be carry-over from other donors' samples.

This sequence joins TRBV20-1 and TRBJ2-7, with D perhaps TRBD2 (6 bases). This CDR3 has 14 amino acids. CDR1 is DFQATT and CDR2 is SNEGSKA in the germline V gene (reference sequence). The CDR3 DNA reads TGCAGGCACAAGGGAGGAGAGAGCTCCTACGAGCAGTACTTC. Its translation is CRHKGGESSYEQYF.

This clonotype was found many times. J is TRBJ2-3 and V is TRBV19; 10 bases fit TRBD2. Germline V CDR1 and CDR2: LNHDA, SQIVND (reference sequence). The J segment lost 3 bases and the V segment lost 5 bases, leaving 2 bases of the junction unmatched. The CDR3 has 14 residues. Written as DNA, the CDR3 is TGTGCCAGTAGTTCTAGCGGGAGTACAGATACGCAGTATTTT. Amino acids: CASSSSGSTDTQYF.

This clonotype was seen many times. The V and J genes are TRBV6-5 and TRBJ2-1; D call uncertain. The CDR3 spans 11 residues. The ends were cut back, 7 bases at V and 4 bases at J, with 5 bases in the middle. The germline gives CDR1 MNHEY, CDR2 SVGAGI. CDR3 amino acids: CASKGYNEQFF. The DNA for the CDR3 is TGTGCCAGCAAAGGTTACAATGAGCAGTTCTTC.

This clonotype was counted ten times or more. The chain joins TRBV27 to TRBJ2-3, with D tentatively TRBD1 or TRBD2 (5 bases each). This CDR3 is 16 amino acids long. Germline V gene sequence: CDR1 MNHEY, CDR2 SMNVEV (reference sequence). Trimming removed 5 bases from V and 2 bases from J, with 17 bases in between. CDR3 loop: CASSPRVGRPTDTQYF. In nucleotides, the CDR3 is TGTGCCAGCAGTCCAAGAGTGGGACGACCCACAGATACGCAGTATTTT.

J is TRBJ1-2 and V is TRBV5-4, with unresolved D. Germline CDR1 SGHNT, CDR2 YYREEE (reference sequence). Trimming pared 5 bases from V and 8 bases from J, leaving 19 bases between. The length of the CDR3 is 14 residues. This CDR3 is CASSSTSGFEGYTF. In nucleotides, the CDR3 is TGTGCCAGCAGTTCGACTAGCGGGTTTGAAGGCTACACCTTC.

On this clonotype: At one boundary the junction diverges from the germline segment, which might be a read error. The chain joins TRBV7-3 to TRBJ2-3; tentatively, D is TRBD1 (6 bases). The length of the CDR3 is 14 residues. CDR1 is SGHTA, CDR2 FQGTGA, per germline. The CDR3: CASSLTGGADTQYF. In DNA, the CDR3 is TGTGCCAGCAGCTTAACTGGGGGCGCAGATACGCAGTACTTT.

This clonotype appeared many times. The V gene is TRBV7-2, the J gene TRBJ2-2, with 10 positions matching TRBD1. Germline V gives CDR1 SGHTA, CDR2 FQGNSA. V shed 2 bases, J shed 5 bases, and the junction held 2 bases outside the gene matches. The CDR3 loop spans 15 amino acids. The CDR3 DNA reads TGTGCCAGCAGCTTACTGGGACAGGGGACCGGGGAGCTGTTTTTT. Its protein is CASSLLGQGTGELFF.

The CDR3: CASTPVGGGETPYF. In DNA, the CDR3 is TGTGCCAGCACCCCCGTTGGTGGGGGAGAAACCCCATATTTT. The V call is TRBV9, the J call TRBJ2-3; the D gene could be TRBD1 or TRBD2 (5 bases each). The CDR3 length is 14 residues. V gave up 6 bases and J gave up 15 bases, with 26 bases separating them. Germline CDR1 and CDR2: SGDLS and YYNGEE.

There are many counts of this clonotype. This rearrangement joins TRBV29-1 to TRBJ2-1; TRBD2 aligns across 15 bases. The CDR3 is made up of 13 amino acids. V gave up 5 bases and J gave up 14 bases; unmatched junction bases: 7. CDR1 and CDR2 from the germline V gene are SQVTM and ANQGSEA. CDR3 nucleotides: TGCAGCGTTCCCGGACTAGCGGGAGGGGTGAAGTTCTTC. This codes for CSVPGLAGGVKFF.

This clonotype showed up many times. The chain links TRBV6-4 to TRBJ2-3; D unclear. CDR3 size: 14 residues. CDR1 is MRHNA and CDR2 is SNTAGT in the germline V gene. V was trimmed by 3 bases and J by 0 bases, leaving 7 bases between them. The CDR3 sequence: CASSEGGSTDTQYF. The CDR3 coding sequence is TGTGCCAGCAGTGAGGGCGGAAGCACAGATACGCAGTATTTT.

This clonotype was counted ten times or more. This chain connects TRBV6-5 to TRBJ1-2, with D possibly matching TRBD1 (5 bases). The germline V gene encodes CDR1 MNHEY and CDR2 SVGAGI. V was trimmed by 6 bases and J by 4 bases, leaving 9 bases between them. The CDR3 covers 12 residues. Here the CDR3 reads CASSQDSYGYTF. The CDR3 DNA follows: TGTGCCAGCAGCCAAGACAGCTATGGCTACACCTTC.

In its sample, this clonotype was seen once. CDR3 sequence (DNA): TGTGCCAGCAGTTACTCCACAAACACAGGGGGGAAGAACACTGAAGCTTTCTTT. This encodes CASSYSTNTGGKNTEAFF. V usage is TRBV6-6 and J usage is TRBJ1-1; 8 nucleotides match TRBD1. Per germline, CDR1 MNHNY and CDR2 SVGAGI (reference sequence). CDR3 length equals 18 residues. The trim removed 0 bases at V and 1 base at J, leaving 10 bases unmatched.

This sequence joins TRBV7-2 and TRBJ1-4; 7 bases align to TRBD1. This CDR3 is built from 14 residues. V was clipped by 1 base and J by 8 bases; unmatched bases: 4. Per germline, CDR1 SGHTA and CDR2 FQGNSA. The CDR3 protein is CASSLERGREKLFF. The CDR3 DNA follows: TGTGCCAGCAGCTTAGAGAGGGGGCGGGAAAAACTGTTTTTT.

Relative to its sample, this clonotype is large. V usage is TRBV10-3 and J usage is TRBJ2-7; 13 nucleotides match TRBD2. V shed 11 bases, J shed 7 bases, and the junction held 8 bases outside the gene matches. Looked up from germline, CDR1 is ENHRY and CDR2 is SYGVKD. The length of the CDR3 is 13 residues. The CDR3 reads CAGRTSGREEQYF. Here the CDR3 DNA reads TGTGCCGGGAGGACTAGCGGGAGAGAGGAGCAGTACTTC.

At least ten counts were recorded for this clonotype. The V and J genes are TRBV7-2 and TRBJ2-3; TRBD2 agrees at 9 bases. The germline gives CDR1 SGHTA, CDR2 FQGNSA. The length of the CDR3 is 17 residues. J gave up 4 bases and V 6 bases, and 14 bases lay outside the gene matches. The CDR3 loop reads CASSPNPAGGPSDTQYF. The CDR3 DNA reads TGTGCCAGCAGTCCTAACCCCGCGGGAGGGCCTTCAGATACGCAGTATTTT.

There are a few counts of this clonotype. Possible read error: a much larger clone is one base away. This chain links TRBV19 with TRBJ2-5; 7 bases fit TRBD2. Germline CDR1 reads LNHDA; CDR2 reads SQIVND (reference sequence). With 4 bases clipped from V and 4 bases from J, the junction kept 27 bases outside the gene matches. This CDR3 is built from 21 residues. CDR3 sequence (DNA): TGTGCCAGTAGTAGGGGCAAAAGGCTAGCGGCAACAAATCGGACCACAGAGACCCAGTACTTC. Residues: CASSRGKRLAATNRTTETQYF.